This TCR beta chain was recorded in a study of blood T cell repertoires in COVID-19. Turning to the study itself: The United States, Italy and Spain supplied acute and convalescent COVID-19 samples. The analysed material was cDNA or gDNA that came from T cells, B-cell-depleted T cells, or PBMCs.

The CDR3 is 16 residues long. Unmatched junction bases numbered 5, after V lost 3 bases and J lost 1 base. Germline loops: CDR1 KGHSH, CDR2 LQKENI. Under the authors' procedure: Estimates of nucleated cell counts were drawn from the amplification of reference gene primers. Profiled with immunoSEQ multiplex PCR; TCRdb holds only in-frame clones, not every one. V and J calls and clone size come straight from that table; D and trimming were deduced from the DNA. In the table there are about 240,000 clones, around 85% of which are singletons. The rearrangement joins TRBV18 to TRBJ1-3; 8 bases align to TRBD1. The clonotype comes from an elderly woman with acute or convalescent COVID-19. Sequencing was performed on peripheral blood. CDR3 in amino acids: CASSPLGDRSGNTIYF. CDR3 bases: TGTGCCAGCTCACCCCTAGGGGACAGGTCTGGAAACACCATATATTTT.